This TCR beta chain was recorded in a study of blood T cell repertoires in COVID-19. There are a few counts of this clone. TCRdb's copy holds only in-frame clones and misses some; the assay was immunoSEQ multiplex PCR. The sample lists about 56,000 clones, 84% occurring once. V dropped 8 bases and J dropped 4 bases, with 15 bases sitting between them. Germline CDR1 LNHDA, CDR2 SQIVND (reference sequence). The CDR3 runs to 14 residues. The rearrangement links TRBV19 to TRBJ1-5; tentative D call: TRBD1 (5 bases). The sequencing sample was made of peripheral blood. This clonotype was sampled from a man between 60 and 75 years old with COVID-19, enrolled during active disease. As DNA, the CDR3 is TGTGCCAGTTGTCCGGGGGGAGGGAATCAGCCCCAGCATTTT. This encodes CASCPGGGNQPQHF.